These 30 T cell receptor beta chains were all obtained from the same sample, sequenced in a study of blood T cell repertoires in COVID-19. Some clones are missing from TCRdb's copy, which holds only in-frame ones; the method was immunoSEQ multiplex PCR. The sample includes tens of thousands of clones, roughly 80% of them seen just once. Sequences were obtained from peripheral blood. The receptors here all came from a man aged 80 or over with COVID-19, enrolled during active disease.

V and J are TRBV30 and TRBJ2-7; 11 bases agree with TRBD2. CDR1 and CDR2 (germline): GTSNPN, SVGIG (reference sequence). The CDR3 loop spans 14 amino acids. The J segment lost 5 bases and the V segment lost 1 base, leaving 4 bases of the junction unmatched. DNA of the CDR3: TGTGCCTGGAGTGCTAGCGGGAGGCTTAACGAGCAGTACGTC. This codes for CAWSASGRLNEQYV.

V is TRBV19 and J is TRBJ2-3; 12 bases agree with TRBD2. V lost 3 bases to trimming and J lost 2 bases; unmatched junction nucleotides: 15. Germline CDR1 LNHDA, CDR2 SQIVND (reference sequence). The CDR3 sequence is 20 residues long. The CDR3 bases are TGTGCCAGTAGTATGGGGCTCGTCCCGGGACTAGCGGGTTACACAGATACGCAGTATTTT. Translation: CASSMGLVPGLAGYTDTQYF. The entire variable domain, with the rest obtained from reference TRBV19 and TRBJ2-3, is as follows: DGGITQSPKYLFRKEGQNVTLSCEQNLNHDAMYWYRQDPGQGLRLIYYSQIVNDFQKGDIAEGYSVSREKKESFPLTVTSAQKNPTAFYLCASSMGLVPGLAGYTDTQYFGPGTRLTVL.

The sample holds a few counts of this clone. The rearrangement joins TRBV2 to TRBJ2-3; unclear D gene. This CDR3 spans 13 amino acids. Trimming shortened V by 6 bases and J by 2 bases, and 9 bases separated the two germline ends. Germline V gene lookup returns CDR1 SNHLY and CDR2 FYNNEI. CDR3 in DNA: TGTGCCAGCAGACGTACAAACACAGATACGCAGTATTTT. It yields the protein CASRRTNTDTQYF. The full variable domain, with the rest looked up from reference TRBV2 and TRBJ2-3, is EPEVTQTPSHQVTQMGQEVILRCVPISNHLYFYWYRQILGQKVEFLVSFYNNEISEKSEIFDDQFSVERPDGSNFTLKIRSTKLEDSAMYFCASRRTNTDTQYFGPGTRLTVL.

V usage is TRBV3-1 (or the pseudogene TRBV3-2) and J usage is TRBJ1-4, with D possibly TRBD1 on 5 matching bases. V shed 4 bases and J shed 5 bases, with 11 bases lying between them. This CDR3 spans 14 amino acids. Germline values: CDR1 LGHDT, CDR2 YNNKEL (reference sequence). The CDR3 coding sequence is TGTGCCAGCAGCCCAGCAGGGAACAATGAAAAACTGTTTTTT. It encodes CASSPAGNNEKLFF.

This clone has only one observation. The chain employs TRBV4-3 and TRBJ2-7, with 10 nucleotides matching TRBD1. The CDR3 is 16 residues long. J gave up 6 bases and V 1 base, and 9 bases lay outside the gene matches. From germline, CDR1 is LGHNA and CDR2 YSLEER. The CDR3 here is CASSQGGQGGIREQYF. The CDR3, as DNA: TGCGCCAGCAGCCAAGGCGGACAGGGGGGAATTCGCGAGCAGTACTTC.

The chain is built from TRBV5-1 and TRBJ1-2, with 8 bases lining up with TRBD1. V trimming: 4 bases; J trimming: 0 bases; junction bases outside the gene matches: 5. Germline CDR1 SGHRS, CDR2 YFSETQ. The CDR3 length is 15 residues. In DNA form, the CDR3 reads TGCGCCAGCAGCCTACAGGGGGAGCCTAACTATGGCTACACCTTC. The encoded protein is CASSLQGEPNYGYTF. The full variable domain, rest sourced from reference TRBV5-1 and TRBJ1-2, is KAGVTQTPRYLIKTRGQQVTLSCSPISGHRSVSWYQQTPGQGLQFLFEYFSETQRNKGNFPGRFSGRQFSNSRSEMNVSTLELGDSALYLCASSLQGEPNYGYTFGSGTRLTVV.

CDR3 in DNA: TGTGCCAGCTCACCTCGAGGACAGGGGAGGGTGAACATTCAGTACTTC. This translates into CASSPRGQGRVNIQYF. The J gene is TRBJ2-4, the V gene TRBV18; 9 bases are shared with TRBD1. Looked up from germline, CDR1 is KGHSH and CDR2 is LQKENI. After removal of 3 bases from V and 7 bases from J, the junction contained 10 bases not matched to a gene. The CDR3 covers 16 residues.

This clone was counted only a few times. The rearrangement uses TRBV4-2 and TRBJ2-5, with 14 bases fitting TRBD2. The CDR3 is made up of 15 amino acids. Germline-derived CDR1 and CDR2 are LGHNA and YNFKEQ. Trimming cost V 1 base and J 5 bases; bases outside gene matches: 0. Here the CDR3 reads CASSQGTSGGETQYF. CDR3 nucleotides: TGTGCCAGCAGCCAAGGGACTAGCGGGGGGGAGACCCAGTACTTC.

The chain carries TRBV28 and TRBJ2-5, with a possible D match to TRBD2 (5 bases). The germline V and J ends were trimmed by 4 bases and 4 bases, with 13 bases remaining between them. The germline V gene encodes CDR1 MDHEN and CDR2 SYDVKM. This CDR3 has 14 residues. CDR3 nucleotides: TGTGCCAGCAGTTCCTCCGCCGGGGTAGAGACCCAGTACTTC. This sequence encodes CASSSSAGVETQYF.

The CDR3: CASSQVDSYYGYTF. CDR3 coding DNA: TGTGCCAGCAGCCAAGTGGACAGCTATTATGGCTACACCTTC. The rearrangement joins TRBV14 to TRBJ1-2, with D possibly being TRBD1 (6 bases). Germline V gene sequence: CDR1 SGHDN, CDR2 FVKESK. This CDR3 comprises 14 residues. Deletions cut 1 base from V and 5 bases from J, with 11 bases between.

The rearrangement links TRBV28 to TRBJ1-2; 7 bases match TRBD1. The CDR3 covers 14 residues. Germline CDR1 MDHEN, CDR2 SYDVKM. V shed 10 bases, J shed 3 bases, and the junction held 11 bases outside the gene matches. The chain's CDR3 is CATHKDRIYYGYTF. The CDR3 DNA reads as TGTGCCACCCACAAGGACAGGATCTACTATGGCTACACCTTC.

The chain couples TRBV7-9 to TRBJ1-4; the D is unclear. The CDR3 spans 15 residues. CDR1 SEHNR and CDR2 FQNEAQ come from the germline V gene (reference sequence). V was trimmed by 2 bases and J by 4 bases, leaving 11 bases between them. In DNA, the CDR3 is TGTGCCAGCAGCTTACGCGAACCCATTAATGAAAAACTGTTTTTT. Its protein product is CASSLREPINEKLFF.

The chain uses TRBV7-2 and TRBJ1-2; TRBD1 might be the D (6 bases). This CDR3 contains 15 residues. V was clipped by 0 bases and J by 6 bases, with 14 bases between them. Germline V gene data show CDR1 as SGHTA and CDR2 as FQGNSA. This CDR3 reads CASSLAAGAVDGYTF. The CDR3 nucleotides read TGTGCCAGCAGCTTAGCCGCAGGGGCAGTGGATGGCTACACCTTC. Full variable domain (outside the CDR3, taken from reference TRBV7-2 and TRBJ1-2): GAGVSQSPSNKVTEKGKDVELRCDPISGHTALYWYRQSLGQGLEFLIYFQGNSAPDKSGLPSDRFSAERTGGSVSTLTIQRTQQEDSAVYLCASSLAAGAVDGYTFGSGTRLTVV.

The genes are TRBV7-6 and TRBJ2-4, with a tentative D call TRBD2 (7 bases). With 0 bases removed from V and 7 bases from J, the gap between germline ends came to 16 bases. The CDR3 contains 16 residues. Germline CDR1 and CDR2: SGHVS and FNYEAQ. DNA of the CDR3: TGTGCCAGCAGCTTAGCAAGTCTCGGGGGGCCCAACATTCAGTACTTC. This codes for CASSLASLGGPNIQYF.

V gene TRBV6-5 combines with J gene TRBJ1-4; D is unresolved. The V gene lost 6 bases and the J gene lost 6 bases, with 17 bases spanning the gap. The CDR3 is 15 residues long. The V gene's germline CDR1 is MNHEY and CDR2 SVGAGI. CDR3 loop: CASRGAGSVDEKLFF. DNA for the CDR3: TGTGCCAGCAGGGGAGCGGGCTCCGTGGATGAAAAACTGTTTTTT.

The table lists this clone with a few counts. The CDR3 is CASSLWTSGGGLTDTQYF. The CDR3 DNA reads as TGTGCCAGCAGCCTCTGGACTAGCGGGGGGGGACTCACAGATACGCAGTATTTT. The J gene is TRBJ2-3, the V gene TRBV7-6; the match to TRBD2 covers 15 bases. Trimming cost V 5 bases and J 2 bases; bases outside gene matches: 8. Germline V gene lookup returns CDR1 SGHVS and CDR2 FNYEAQ. There are 18 residues in the CDR3.

The chain couples TRBV7-2 to TRBJ1-5; 8 bases align to TRBD1. After removal of 5 bases from V and 7 bases from J, the junction contained 13 bases not matched to a gene. The CDR3 contains 16 residues. Per the germline V gene, CDR1 is SGHTA and CDR2 is FQGNSA. The CDR3 is CASSPPGGRGRQPQHF. Written as DNA, the CDR3 is TGTGCCAGCAGCCCCCCCGGGGGCAGGGGGCGCCAGCCCCAGCATTTT.

This rearrangement joins TRBV29-1 to TRBJ1-5, with 8 positions matching TRBD1. Germline V CDR1 and CDR2: SQVTM, ANQGSEA. After removal of 4 bases from V and 4 bases from J, the junction contained 6 bases not matched to a gene. The CDR3 totals 14 residues. CDR3 sequence reads: CSVVGQARNQPQHF. The DNA for the CDR3 is TGCAGCGTTGTGGGACAGGCTAGGAATCAGCCCCAGCATTTT.

The V and J genes are TRBV7-6 and TRBJ2-6; 9 bases fit TRBD1. The germline gives CDR1 SGHVS, CDR2 FNYEAQ. The CDR3 is 17 amino acids. Trimming cost V 5 bases and J 0 bases; bases outside gene matches: 5. CDR3 coding DNA: TGTGCCAGCAGCATCGGACAGGGGTTCTCTGGGGCCAACGTCCTGACTTTC. Amino acid sequence: CASSIGQGFSGANVLTF.

The CDR3 sequence: CASSLTVEAPLHF. In DNA, the CDR3 is TGTGCCAGCAGTCTTACCGTTGAGGCACCCCTCCACTTT. The chain has TRBV12-3 or TRBV12-4 and TRBJ1-6; no firm D call. With 5 bases removed from V and 11 bases from J, the gap between germline ends came to 13 bases. The CDR3 covers 13 residues.

The chain carries TRBV7-2 and TRBJ1-2; no clear D gene. This CDR3 has 15 amino acids. Trimming pared 0 bases from V and 6 bases from J, leaving 14 bases between. CDR1 SGHTA and CDR2 FQGNSA come from the germline V gene. The CDR3 region has the DNA TGTGCCAGCAGCTTAGCCCAAAGGAGGCCCGATGGCTACACCTTC. Translated, it gives CASSLAQRRPDGYTF.

The CDR3 sequence is CASSFGLAGTGELFF. In DNA form, the CDR3 reads TGTGCCAGCAGCTTCGGACTAGCGGGCACCGGGGAGCTGTTTTTT. This chain joins TRBV7-6 and TRBJ2-2; 11 bases fit TRBD2. The CDR3 consists of 15 residues. Trimming at V came to 3 bases and at J to 4 bases, leaving 1 base not matched to a gene. Germline V gene sequence: CDR1 SGHVS, CDR2 FNYEAQ. Full variable domain (outside the CDR3, taken from reference TRBV7-6 and TRBJ2-2): GAGVSQSPRYKVTKRGQDVALRCDPISGHVSLYWYRQALGQGPEFLTYFNYEAQQDKSGLPNDRFSAERPEGSISTLTIQRTEQRDSAMYRCASSFGLAGTGELFFGEGSRLTVL.

The chain is built from TRBV5-1 and TRBJ1-2; 11 bases are shared with TRBD1. From germline, CDR1 is SGHRS and CDR2 YFSETQ. This CDR3 has 13 amino acids. Trimming cost V 4 bases and J 7 bases; bases outside gene matches: 3. The CDR3 sequence: CASSPGQGGGYTF. CDR3 nucleotides: TGCGCCAGCAGCCCGGGACAGGGGGGTGGCTACACCTTC.

V is TRBV24-1 and J is TRBJ1-2; D perhaps matches TRBD1 (5 bases). Germline V CDR1 and CDR2: KGHDR, SFDVKD. V lost 3 bases and J 7 bases, leaving 17 bases between the germline ends. CDR3 length: 15 amino acids. This CDR3 reads CATSDTWAGESGYTF. The CDR3 DNA follows: TGTGCCACCAGTGATACCTGGGCGGGGGAGAGTGGCTACACCTTC.

This clone was observed a few times. This chain's CDR3 is CASSGGRSYEQYF. The CDR3 DNA reads as TGTGCCAGTAGCGGAGGGCGCTCCTACGAGCAGTACTTC. V and J are TRBV19 and TRBJ2-7, with a tentative D call TRBD2 (6 bases). Trimming pared 6 bases from V and 0 bases from J, leaving 9 bases between. CDR1 LNHDA and CDR2 SQIVND come from the germline V gene (reference sequence). The CDR3 covers 13 residues.

This sequence joins TRBV11-2 and TRBJ1-5, with 10 bases identical to TRBD1. This CDR3 contains 14 residues. Germline CDR1 SGHAT, CDR2 FQNNGV. V trimming: 3 bases; J trimming: 5 bases; junction bases outside the gene matches: 1. The CDR3 sequence: CASSFGTGDQPQHF. The CDR3 bases are TGTGCCAGCAGCTTCGGGACAGGGGATCAGCCCCAGCATTTT.

V is TRBV27 and J is TRBJ1-1; 7 bases match TRBD1. V dropped 6 bases and J dropped 1; count of bases not matched to a gene: 11. The germline gives CDR1 MNHEY, CDR2 SMNVEV (reference sequence). The CDR3 consists of 16 residues. The CDR3 loop reads CASRFTGARRNTEAFF. The CDR3, as DNA: TGTGCCAGCAGGTTTACAGGGGCGCGCAGGAACACTGAAGCTTTCTTT.

The chain employs TRBV19 and TRBJ2-1; possible D gene TRBD1, 6 bases. Trimming removed 4 bases from V and 1 base from J, with 14 bases in between. CDR1 LNHDA and CDR2 SQIVND come from the germline V gene (reference sequence). The CDR3 is made up of 16 amino acids. CDR3 nucleotide sequence: TGTGCCAGTAGTACCGGGACACTTTCTTCCTACAATGAGCAGTTCTTC. Translated, it gives CASSTGTLSSYNEQFF. The entire variable domain, with the rest obtained from reference TRBV19 and TRBJ2-1, is as follows: DGGITQSPKYLFRKEGQNVTLSCEQNLNHDAMYWYRQDPGQGLRLIYYSQIVNDFQKGDIAEGYSVSREKKESFPLTVTSAQKNPTAFYLCASSTGTLSSYNEQFFGPGTRLTVL.

CDR3 loop: CASSSAGTGEFEQYF. CDR3 DNA sequence: TGTGCCAGCAGTTCGGCGGGGACAGGGGAGTTCGAGCAGTACTTC. This chain links TRBV6-2 or TRBV6-3 with TRBJ2-7, with 10 bases identical to TRBD1. The CDR3 covers 15 residues. V lost 4 bases, J lost 6 bases, and 9 bases stayed unmatched. CDR1 and CDR2 from the germline V gene are MNHEY and SVGEGT.

This clone was counted a single time. This chain uses TRBV2 with TRBJ1-1, with TRBD1 matching over 11 bases. The V gene end was trimmed by 7 bases and the J gene end by 1 base; junction bases not matched to a gene: 11. The CDR3 spans 17 residues. Germline V gives CDR1 SNHLY, CDR2 FYNNEI. The CDR3 region has the DNA TGTGCCAGCACCTGGACAGGGGGCGGGTATGAGAACACTGAAGCTTTCTTT. It yields the protein CASTWTGGGYENTEAFF.